The 28 T cell receptor beta chains below all came from one sample that was sequenced in a study of T cell responses to AZD1222 COVID-19 vaccine. The assay was immunoSEQ multiplex PCR, and TCRdb's table has in-frame clones only and misses some. The sample lists some 86,000 clones, 90% seen once, with less than 5.5% in the top ten. The specimen was peripheral blood, collected 28 days after the second AZD1222 dose. These receptors originate from an adult who received the AZD1222 COVID-19 vaccine.

J is TRBJ1-2 and V is TRBV4-1, with a possible D match to TRBD1 (5 bases). The CDR3 consists of 15 residues. Trimming shortened V by 1 base and J by 4 bases, and 13 bases separated the two germline ends. Germline V CDR1 and CDR2: MGHRA, YSYEKL. This chain's CDR3 is CASSQVTSGIYGYTF. CDR3 in DNA: TGCGCCAGCAGCCAAGTAACGTCAGGGATCTATGGCTACACCTTC.

The chain recombines TRBV5-1 with TRBJ2-1; 7 bases align to TRBD2. V dropped 0 bases and J dropped 0; count of bases not matched to a gene: 3. The germline V gene encodes CDR1 SGHRS and CDR2 YFSETQ. This CDR3 spans 16 amino acids. CDR3 in amino acids: CASSLVGGSSYNEQFF. For the CDR3, the DNA is TGCGCCAGCAGCTTGGTGGGGGGGAGCTCCTACAATGAGCAGTTCTTC. Supplemented by reference TRBV5-1 and TRBJ2-1, the full variable domain reads KAGVTQTPRYLIKTRGQQVTLSCSPISGHRSVSWYQQTPGQGLQFLFEYFSETQRNKGNFPGRFSGRQFSNSRSEMNVSTLELGDSALYLCASSLVGGSSYNEQFFGPGTRLTVL.

J is TRBJ2-1 and V is TRBV7-6; D is possibly TRBD1 or TRBD2 (7 bases each). The CDR3 has 15 amino acids. Trimming cost V 1 base and J 7 bases, with 14 bases left between them. The germline gives CDR1 SGHVS, CDR2 FNYEAQ. CDR3 nucleotides: TGTGCCAGCAGCTTAGTCAGGGGGGGGTATAATGAGCAGTTCTTC. Translating gives CASSLVRGGYNEQFF.

The genes are TRBV2 and TRBJ2-1, with 14 nucleotides matching TRBD2. Trimming cost V 3 bases and J 10 bases; bases outside gene matches: 11. The CDR3 length is 17 residues. Germline CDR1 is SNHLY and CDR2 is FYNNEI. CDR3 nucleotides: TGTGCCAGCAGTGACTATAGACTAGCGGGGGGGAAGAGGGAGCAGTTCTTC. This translates into CASSDYRLAGGKREQFF.

This clone has more than one count but fewer than ten. J is TRBJ1-6 and V is TRBV3-1 (or the pseudogene TRBV3-2); 7 nucleotides align to TRBD1. With V trimmed by 6 bases and J by 0 bases, 14 bases remained unmatched. This CDR3 comprises 19 residues. CDR1 is LGHDT and CDR2 is YNNKEL in the germline V gene (reference sequence). The CDR3: CASSPFNRGLSSYNSPLHF. CDR3 DNA: TGTGCCAGCAGTCCGTTCAACAGGGGTCTGAGCTCCTATAATTCACCCCTCCACTTT.

This chain links TRBV6-5 with TRBJ1-1; a possible D gene is TRBD1 (5 bases). Trimming shortened V by 6 bases and J by 11 bases, and 13 bases separated the two germline ends. Germline V lookup: CDR1 MNHEY, CDR2 SVGAGI. The length of the CDR3 is 11 residues. The CDR3 here is CASSPWGAAFF. Here the CDR3 DNA reads TGTGCCAGCAGCCCCTGGGGCGCGGCTTTCTTT.

The chain joins TRBV15 to TRBJ2-6, with unresolved D. CDR1 is LNHNV and CDR2 is YYDKDF in the germline V gene (reference sequence). With 10 bases removed from V and 0 bases from J, the gap between germline ends came to 16 bases. This CDR3 comprises 16 residues. CDR3 in amino acids: CASRAGAFSGANVLTF. In DNA, the CDR3 is TGTGCCAGTCGGGCTGGAGCTTTCTCTGGGGCCAACGTCCTGACTTTC.

V and J are TRBV23-1 and TRBJ1-5, with TRBD1 matching over 8 bases. TRBV23-1 is placed among ORFs of uncertain function. The V segment lost 8 bases and the J segment 3 bases; nucleotides outside the gene matches: 3. This CDR3 has 13 amino acids. The CDR3 is CASLQGANQPQHF. CDR3 bases: TGCGCCAGCCTGCAGGGGGCCAATCAGCCCCAGCATTTT.

DNA of the CDR3: TGTGCCACCAGCAGTTCCCCGGGACGCAGGAGAGCTAACTATGGCTACACCTTC. It specifies CATSSSPGRRRANYGYTF. The rearrangement uses TRBV15 and TRBJ1-2, with D perhaps matching TRBD1 (5 bases). This CDR3 spans 18 amino acids. Trimming removed 3 bases from V and 0 bases from J, with 20 bases in between. Germline V lookup: CDR1 LNHNV, CDR2 YYDKDF (reference sequence). The full variable domain, in which reference TRBV15 and TRBJ1-2 provide the parts outside the CDR3, is DAMVIQNPRYQVTQFGKPVTLSCSQTLNHNVMYWYQQKSSQAPKLLFHYYDKDFNNEADTPDNFQSRRPNTSFCFLDIRSPGLGDTAMYLCATSSSPGRRRANYGYTFGSGTRLTVV.

The chain carries TRBV27 and TRBJ1-5; a possible D gene is TRBD1 (5 bases). Germline V gene lookup returns CDR1 MNHEY and CDR2 SMNVEV (reference sequence). This CDR3 has 15 amino acids. Trimming cost V 0 bases and J 3 bases, with 9 bases left between them. For the CDR3, the DNA is TGTGCCAGCAGTTTATCGTCAGGGTTCAATCAGCCCCAGCATTTT. Encoded protein: CASSLSSGFNQPQHF.

The gene calls are TRBV5-4 and TRBJ1-4; D is possibly TRBD1 (6 bases). With 0 bases removed from V and 3 bases from J, the gap between germline ends came to 9 bases. In germline, CDR1 is SGHNT, CDR2 YYREEE (reference sequence). The CDR3 is 15 amino acids. CDR3 residues: CASSLAGAANEKLFF. The CDR3 region has the DNA TGTGCCAGCAGCTTGGCGGGGGCGGCTAATGAAAAACTGTTTTTT.

The chain joins TRBV27 to TRBJ1-2, with 8 bases lining up with TRBD1. CDR1 MNHEY and CDR2 SMNVEV come from the germline V gene (reference sequence). J lost 5 bases, V lost 0 bases, and 8 bases had no gene match. The CDR3 is 16 residues long. Here the CDR3 reads CASSLSDGRGHYGYTF. The DNA for the CDR3 is TGTGCCAGCAGTTTATCGGACGGCAGGGGGCATTATGGCTACACCTTC.

The chain couples TRBV5-4 to TRBJ1-5, with 11 bases identical to TRBD1. Germline V CDR1 and CDR2: SGHNT, YYREEE (reference sequence). The CDR3 is 15 residues long. The J segment lost 6 bases and the V segment lost 4 bases, leaving 6 bases of the junction unmatched. As DNA, the CDR3 is TGTGCCAGCAGCCAGGACAGGGGGCAAGGTCAGCCCCAGCATTTT. Its protein product is CASSQDRGQGQPQHF.

The chain's CDR3 is CASRSSGDYNEQFF. Here the CDR3 DNA reads TGTGCCAGCAGGTCTAGCGGGGATTACAATGAGCAGTTCTTC. The rearrangement uses TRBV6-5 and TRBJ2-1; the match to TRBD2 covers 9 bases. V shed 6 bases, J shed 4 bases, and the junction held 4 bases outside the gene matches. Germline V gene sequence: CDR1 MNHEY, CDR2 SVGAGI. The CDR3 runs 14 residues.

The J gene is TRBJ1-2, the V gene TRBV24-1, with 7 bases that match TRBD1. CDR1 KGHDR and CDR2 SFDVKD come from the germline V gene. CDR3 length: 14 amino acids. V dropped 4 bases and J dropped 2; count of bases not matched to a gene: 3. This CDR3 reads CATSEGQINYGYTF. The CDR3 DNA is TGTGCCACCAGTGAGGGACAGATCAACTATGGCTACACCTTC.

The chain links TRBV6-4 to TRBJ2-3; D unclear. The germline V and J ends were trimmed by 3 bases and 5 bases, with 9 bases remaining between them. The CDR3 runs to 13 residues. Germline-derived CDR1 and CDR2 are MRHNA and SNTAGT. The CDR3: CASSDQAGDTQYF. In DNA form, the CDR3 reads TGTGCCAGCAGTGATCAGGCTGGAGATACGCAGTATTTT.

The chain carries TRBV9 and TRBJ2-7; D unclear. V was clipped by 0 bases and J by 0 bases, with 7 bases between them. CDR3 length: 14 residues. Germline CDR1 is SGDLS and CDR2 is YYNGEE. The CDR3 here is CASSVEGSSYEQYF. As DNA, the CDR3 is TGTGCCAGCAGCGTAGAGGGCAGCTCCTACGAGCAGTACTTC.

The rearrangement joins TRBV9 to TRBJ2-5; 11 nucleotides agree with TRBD2. The V gene end was trimmed by 7 bases and the J gene end by 1 base; junction bases not matched to a gene: 15. CDR1 and CDR2 from the germline V gene are SGDLS and YYNGEE. The CDR3 has 18 amino acids. The chain's CDR3 is CASAPLGLAGGAQETQYF. In DNA, the CDR3 is TGTGCCAGCGCGCCTCTAGGGCTAGCGGGGGGCGCCCAAGAGACCCAGTACTTC.

A few counts support this clone. CDR3 DNA sequence: TGTGCCAGCAGTGAGTCATCAGGGAGTAATTCACCCCTCCACTTT. Its protein is CASSESSGSNSPLHF. This sequence joins TRBV2 and TRBJ1-6; maybe TRBD1 (5 bases). Germline assignment: CDR1 SNHLY and CDR2 FYNNEI. The CDR3 runs 15 residues. V was cut by 3 bases and J by 6 bases, with 12 bases left in between.

The chain recombines TRBV19 with TRBJ1-5, with a possible D match to TRBD1 (5 bases). The germline V gene has CDR1 LNHDA and CDR2 SQIVND (reference sequence). There are 15 residues in the CDR3. Deletions cut 3 bases from V and 0 bases from J, with 9 bases between. This CDR3 reads CASSMRGPSNQPQHF. The CDR3 bases are TGTGCCAGTAGTATGAGGGGTCCTAGCAATCAGCCCCAGCATTTT.

Here the CDR3 reads CASSKGPGGPTGELFF. Written as DNA, the CDR3 is TGTGCCAGCAGCAAAGGACCTGGGGGACCAACCGGGGAGCTGTTTTTT. The chain links TRBV21-1 to TRBJ2-2. TRBV21-1 has pseudogene status. This CDR3 has 16 amino acids.

This chain connects TRBV7-8 to TRBJ1-5; D uncertain. Trimming shortened V by 5 bases and J by 11 bases, and 13 bases separated the two germline ends. Germline CDR1 reads SGHVS; CDR2 reads FQNEAQ. This CDR3 is 12 amino acids long. CDR3 coding DNA: TGTGCCAGCAGCACCTTAGGTTGGGCCCAGCATTTT. Its protein is CASSTLGWAQHF.

This chain connects TRBV3-1 (or the pseudogene TRBV3-2) to TRBJ1-6; no firm D call. The germline CDR1 and CDR2 sequences are LGHDT and YNNKEL (reference sequence). The CDR3 runs 13 residues. The V end lost 10 bases, the J end lost 10 bases, and 17 bases lay between the germline ends. This CDR3 is CAISQAPGSPLHF. CDR3 coding DNA: TGTGCCATTTCCCAAGCCCCGGGATCACCCCTCCACTTT.

The chain recombines TRBV19 with TRBJ1-4, with no clear D. This CDR3 is built from 14 residues. V gave up 3 bases and J gave up 4 bases, with 9 bases separating them. Germline CDR1 and CDR2: LNHDA and SQIVND (reference sequence). The CDR3 coding sequence is TGTGCCAGTAGTATTATGGCGGATAATGAAAAACTGTTTTTT. The encoded protein is CASSIMADNEKLFF.

The chain employs TRBV9 and TRBJ1-4; no clear D gene. CDR3 length equals 14 residues. V lost 0 bases to trimming and J lost 5 bases, with 8 bases between them. Germline V lookup: CDR1 SGDLS, CDR2 YYNGEE. CDR3 sequence: CASSVGGLNEKLFF. Written as DNA, the CDR3 is TGTGCCAGCAGCGTAGGAGGACTAAATGAAAAACTGTTTTTT.

This clone was detected many times. The chain uses TRBV19 and TRBJ1-1; 7 nucleotides agree with TRBD1. CDR3 size: 16 residues. The junction had 12 bases not matched to a gene; V was cut back by 6 bases and J by 2 bases. CDR1 and CDR2 (germline): LNHDA, SQIVND (reference sequence). The CDR3 here is CASSPRPGQLNTEAFF. The DNA of the CDR3 is TGTGCCAGTAGCCCGCGACCGGGACAGCTAAACACTGAAGCTTTCTTT.

The chain carries TRBV5-8 and TRBJ2-7; 7 bases agree with TRBD1. The CDR3 has 14 amino acids. The ends lost 1 base at V and 3 bases at J; junction bases unmatched: 4. Germline CDR1 is SGHTS and CDR2 is YDEGEE. The CDR3 loop reads CASSLRDSYYEQYF. CDR3 in DNA: TGTGCCAGCAGCTTGAGGGACAGCTACTACGAGCAGTACTTC.

The V and J genes are TRBV6-6 and TRBJ2-6, with TRBD1 as a possible D gene (5 bases). Germline loops: CDR1 MNHNY, CDR2 SVGAGI (reference sequence). This CDR3 contains 15 residues. The V gene lost 6 bases and the J gene lost 0 bases, with 9 bases spanning the gap. The CDR3 loop reads CASRLTDSGANVLTF. In DNA form, the CDR3 reads TGTGCCAGCAGACTGACAGACTCTGGGGCCAACGTCCTGACTTTC.